The present entry profiles one T cell receptor beta chain with its context. V lost 2 bases and J lost 2; bases outside the gene matches: 2. The CDR3 totals 14 residues. Germline CDR1 reads LGHNA; CDR2 reads YNFKEQ. This table comes from immunoSEQ multiplex PCR, and its TCRdb copy is limited to in-frame clones, with some not included. The sample contains about 150,000 clones, around 85% of which appear only once. The sample comes from a study of blood T cell repertoires in COVID-19. The chain recombines TRBV4-2 with TRBJ1-2; 7 nucleotides align to TRBD1. The receptor's source is a man in his sixties with COVID-19, enrolled during active disease. Material: peripheral blood. In DNA, the CDR3 is TGTGCCAGCAGCCAACAGACAGGGAACTATGGCTACACCTTC. Protein product: CASSQQTGNYGYTF.